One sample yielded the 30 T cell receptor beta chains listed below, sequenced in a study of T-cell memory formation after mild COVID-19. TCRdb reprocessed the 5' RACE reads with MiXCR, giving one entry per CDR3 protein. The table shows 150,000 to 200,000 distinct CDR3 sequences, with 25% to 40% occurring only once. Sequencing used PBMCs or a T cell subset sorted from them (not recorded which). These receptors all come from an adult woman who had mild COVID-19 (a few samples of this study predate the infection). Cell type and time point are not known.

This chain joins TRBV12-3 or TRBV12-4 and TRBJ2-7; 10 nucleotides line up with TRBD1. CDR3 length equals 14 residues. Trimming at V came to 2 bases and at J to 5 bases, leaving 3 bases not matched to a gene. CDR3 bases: TGTGCCAGCAGTTTAAGGGACAGGGGCCACGAGCAGTACTTC. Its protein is CASSLRDRGHEQYF.

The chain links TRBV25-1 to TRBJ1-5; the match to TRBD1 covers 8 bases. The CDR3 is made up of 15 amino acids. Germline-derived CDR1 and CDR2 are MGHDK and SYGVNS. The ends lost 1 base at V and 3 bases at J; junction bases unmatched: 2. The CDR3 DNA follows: TGTGCCAGCAGTGAATCGGGACAGGACAATCAGCCCCAGCATTTT. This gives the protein CASSESGQDNQPQHF.

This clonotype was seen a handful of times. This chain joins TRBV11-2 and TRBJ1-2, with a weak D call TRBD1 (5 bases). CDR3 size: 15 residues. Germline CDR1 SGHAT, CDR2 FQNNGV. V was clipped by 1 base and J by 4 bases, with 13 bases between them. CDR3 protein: CASSLGSSGIYGYTF. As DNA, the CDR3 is TGTGCCAGCAGCTTAGGATCATCAGGGATCTATGGCTACACCTTC. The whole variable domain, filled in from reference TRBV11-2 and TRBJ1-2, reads EAGVAQSPRYKIIEKRQSVAFWCNPISGHATLYWYQQILGQGPKLLIQFQNNGVVDDSQLPKDRFSAERLKGVDSTLKIQPAKLEDSAVYLCASSLGSSGIYGYTFGSGTRLTVV.

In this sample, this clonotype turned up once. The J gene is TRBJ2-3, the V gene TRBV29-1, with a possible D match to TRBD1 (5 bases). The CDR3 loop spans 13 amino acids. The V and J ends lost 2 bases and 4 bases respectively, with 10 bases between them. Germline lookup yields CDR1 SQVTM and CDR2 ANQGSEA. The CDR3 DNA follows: TGCAGCGTTGAAAGGGGCAGCGCAGATACGCAGTATTTT. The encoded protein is CSVERGSADTQYF.

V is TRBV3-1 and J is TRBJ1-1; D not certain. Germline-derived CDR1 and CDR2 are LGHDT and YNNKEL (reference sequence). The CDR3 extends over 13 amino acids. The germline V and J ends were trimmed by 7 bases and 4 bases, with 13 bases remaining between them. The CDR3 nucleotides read TGTGCCAGCACCCCCGGTGAATTCACTGAAGCTTTCTTT. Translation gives CASTPGEFTEAFF.

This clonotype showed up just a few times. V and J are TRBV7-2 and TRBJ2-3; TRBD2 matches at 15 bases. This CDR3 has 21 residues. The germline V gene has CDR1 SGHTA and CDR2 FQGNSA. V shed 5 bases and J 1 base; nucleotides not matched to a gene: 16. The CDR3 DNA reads TGTGCCAGCAGCCCCGGGAGGGTCGGGACTAGCGGGAGGAGGGGCACAGATACGCAGTATTTT. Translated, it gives CASSPGRVGTSGRRGTDTQYF. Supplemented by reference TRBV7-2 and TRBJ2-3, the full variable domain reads GAGVSQSPSNKVTEKGKDVELRCDPISGHTALYWYRQSLGQGLEFLIYFQGNSAPDKSGLPSDRFSAERTGGSVSTLTIQRTQQEDSAVYLCASSPGRVGTSGRRGTDTQYFGPGTRLTVL.

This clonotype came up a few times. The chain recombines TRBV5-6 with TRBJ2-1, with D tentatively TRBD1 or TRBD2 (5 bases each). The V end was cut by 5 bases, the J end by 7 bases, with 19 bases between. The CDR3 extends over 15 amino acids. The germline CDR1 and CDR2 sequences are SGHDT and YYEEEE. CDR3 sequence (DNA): TGTGCCAGCAGTCCCGGGTCGGGGAAGGGGAATGAGCAGTTCTTC. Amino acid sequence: CASSPGSGKGNEQFF.

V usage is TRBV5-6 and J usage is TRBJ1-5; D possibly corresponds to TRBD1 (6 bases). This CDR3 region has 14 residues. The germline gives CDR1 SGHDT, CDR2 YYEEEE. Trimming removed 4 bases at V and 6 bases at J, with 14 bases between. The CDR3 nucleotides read TGTGCCAGCAGCAGGCGGGGGGCGGGTCAGCCCCAGCATTTT. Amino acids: CASSRRGAGQPQHF.

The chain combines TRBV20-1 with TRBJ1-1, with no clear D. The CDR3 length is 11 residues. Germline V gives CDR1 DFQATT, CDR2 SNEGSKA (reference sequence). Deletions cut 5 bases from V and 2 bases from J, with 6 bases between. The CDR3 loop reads CSAPYNTEAFF. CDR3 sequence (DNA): TGCAGTGCTCCCTACAACACTGAAGCTTTCTTT.

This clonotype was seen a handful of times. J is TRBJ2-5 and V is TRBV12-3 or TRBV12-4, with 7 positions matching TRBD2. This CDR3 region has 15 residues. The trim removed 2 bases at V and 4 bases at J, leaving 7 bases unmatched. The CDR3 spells CASSLYQGGVETQYF. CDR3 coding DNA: TGTGCCAGCAGTTTATACCAGGGAGGGGTAGAGACCCAGTACTTC.

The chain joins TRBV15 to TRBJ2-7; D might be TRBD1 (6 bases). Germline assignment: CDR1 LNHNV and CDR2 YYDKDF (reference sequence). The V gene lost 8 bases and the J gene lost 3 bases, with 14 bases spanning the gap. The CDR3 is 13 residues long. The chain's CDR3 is CATATGLVYEQYF. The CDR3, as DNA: TGTGCCACCGCTACAGGGTTGGTCTACGAGCAGTACTTC.

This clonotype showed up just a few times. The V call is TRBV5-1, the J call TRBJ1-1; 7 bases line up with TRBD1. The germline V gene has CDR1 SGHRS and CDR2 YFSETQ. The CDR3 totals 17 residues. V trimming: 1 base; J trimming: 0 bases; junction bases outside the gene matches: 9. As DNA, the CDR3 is TGCGCCAGCAGCTTGAGAACGGGACAGCGGATGAACACTGAAGCTTTCTTT. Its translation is CASSLRTGQRMNTEAFF.

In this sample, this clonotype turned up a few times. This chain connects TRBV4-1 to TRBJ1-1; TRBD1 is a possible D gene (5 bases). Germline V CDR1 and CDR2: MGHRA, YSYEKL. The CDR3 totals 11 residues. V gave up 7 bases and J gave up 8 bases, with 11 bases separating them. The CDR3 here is CASNDGTEAFF. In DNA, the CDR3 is TGCGCCAGCAACGACGGGACCGAAGCTTTCTTT.

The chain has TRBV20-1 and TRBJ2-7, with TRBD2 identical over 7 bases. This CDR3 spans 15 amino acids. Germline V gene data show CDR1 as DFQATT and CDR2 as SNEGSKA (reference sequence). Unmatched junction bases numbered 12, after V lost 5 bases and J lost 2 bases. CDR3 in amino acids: CSAQYSLRGTYEQYF. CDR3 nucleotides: TGCAGTGCTCAGTACAGCCTGCGGGGGACCTACGAGCAGTACTTC.

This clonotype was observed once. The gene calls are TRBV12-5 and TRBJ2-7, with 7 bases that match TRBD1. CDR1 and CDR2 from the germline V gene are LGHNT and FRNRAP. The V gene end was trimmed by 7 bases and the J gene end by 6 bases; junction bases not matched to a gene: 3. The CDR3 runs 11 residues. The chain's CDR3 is CASARTGEQYF. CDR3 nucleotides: TGTGCTAGTGCCCGGACAGGCGAGCAGTACTTC.

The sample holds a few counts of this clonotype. The CDR3 nucleotides are TGTGCCAGTAGTAGCCTCGAGGGATCAGATTACGAGCAGTACTTC. Translated, it gives CASSSLEGSDYEQYF. This sequence joins TRBV19 and TRBJ2-7, with D maybe TRBD2 (5 bases). Germline values: CDR1 LNHDA, CDR2 SQIVND (reference sequence). Deletions cut 4 bases from V and 4 bases from J, with 17 bases between. This CDR3 region has 15 residues.

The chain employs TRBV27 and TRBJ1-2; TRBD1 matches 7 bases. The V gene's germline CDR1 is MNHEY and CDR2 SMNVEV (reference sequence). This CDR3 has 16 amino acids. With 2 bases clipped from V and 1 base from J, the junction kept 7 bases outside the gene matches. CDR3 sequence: CASSLGPRGFNYGYTF. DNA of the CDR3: TGTGCCAGCAGTTTAGGACCCAGGGGGTTTAACTATGGCTACACCTTC.

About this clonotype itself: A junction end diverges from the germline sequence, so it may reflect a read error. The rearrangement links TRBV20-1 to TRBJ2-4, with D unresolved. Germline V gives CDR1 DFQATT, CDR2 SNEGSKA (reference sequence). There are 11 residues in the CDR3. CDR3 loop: CSARDWRLIGF. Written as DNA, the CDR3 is TGCAGTGCTAGAGATTGGCGCCTCATCGGCTTC.

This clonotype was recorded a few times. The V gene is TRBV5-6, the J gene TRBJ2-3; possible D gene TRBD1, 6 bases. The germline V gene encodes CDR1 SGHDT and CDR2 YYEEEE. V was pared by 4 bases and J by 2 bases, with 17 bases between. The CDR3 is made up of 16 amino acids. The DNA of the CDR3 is TGTGCCAGCAGCAAGGTCCGGGACACTTACACAGATACGCAGTATTTT. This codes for CASSKVRDTYTDTQYF.

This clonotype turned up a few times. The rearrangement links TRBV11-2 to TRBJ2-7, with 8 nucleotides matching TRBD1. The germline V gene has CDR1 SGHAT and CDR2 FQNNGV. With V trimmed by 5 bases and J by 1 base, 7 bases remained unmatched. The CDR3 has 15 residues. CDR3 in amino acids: CASSDIWTGSYEQYF. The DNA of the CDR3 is TGTGCCAGCAGCGATATATGGACAGGGTCCTACGAGCAGTACTTC.

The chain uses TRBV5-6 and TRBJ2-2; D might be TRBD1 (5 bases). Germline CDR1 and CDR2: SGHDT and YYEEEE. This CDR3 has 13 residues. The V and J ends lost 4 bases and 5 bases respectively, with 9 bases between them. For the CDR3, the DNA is TGTGCCAGCAGCCCGAACAGGACCGGGGAGCTGTTTTTT. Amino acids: CASSPNRTGELFF.

CDR3 in amino acids: CASSLTSQETQYF. Written as DNA, the CDR3 is TGCGCCAGCAGTCTGACCTCACAAGAGACCCAGTACTTC. The rearrangement joins TRBV5-1 to TRBJ2-5; no firm D call. This CDR3 contains 13 residues. Germline V gene lookup returns CDR1 SGHRS and CDR2 YFSETQ. V was shortened by 5 bases and J by 2 bases, with 10 bases between the two germline ends. The whole variable domain, filled in from reference TRBV5-1 and TRBJ2-5, reads KAGVTQTPRYLIKTRGQQVTLSCSPISGHRSVSWYQQTPGQGLQFLFEYFSETQRNKGNFPGRFSGRQFSNSRSEMNVSTLELGDSALYLCASSLTSQETQYFGPGTRLLVL.

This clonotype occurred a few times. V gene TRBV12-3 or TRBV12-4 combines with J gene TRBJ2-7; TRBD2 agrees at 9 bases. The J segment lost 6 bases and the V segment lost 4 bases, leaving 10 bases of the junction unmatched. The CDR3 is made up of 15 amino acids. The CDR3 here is CASSWGPGTSSEQYF. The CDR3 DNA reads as TGTGCCAGCAGTTGGGGGCCTGGGACTAGCAGCGAGCAGTACTTC.

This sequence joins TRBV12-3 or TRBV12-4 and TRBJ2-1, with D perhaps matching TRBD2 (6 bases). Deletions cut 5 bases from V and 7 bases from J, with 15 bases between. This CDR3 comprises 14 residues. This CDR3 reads CASSARDSGNEQFF. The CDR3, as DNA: TGTGCCAGCAGTGCGCGGGACTCAGGAAATGAGCAGTTCTTC.

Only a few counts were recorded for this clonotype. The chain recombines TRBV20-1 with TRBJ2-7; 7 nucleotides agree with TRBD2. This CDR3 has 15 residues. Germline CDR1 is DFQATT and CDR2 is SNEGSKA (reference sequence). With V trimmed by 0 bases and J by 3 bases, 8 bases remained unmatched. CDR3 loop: CSAREAGGSFYEQYF. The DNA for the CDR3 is TGCAGTGCTAGAGAGGCGGGCGGGAGCTTCTACGAGCAGTACTTC.

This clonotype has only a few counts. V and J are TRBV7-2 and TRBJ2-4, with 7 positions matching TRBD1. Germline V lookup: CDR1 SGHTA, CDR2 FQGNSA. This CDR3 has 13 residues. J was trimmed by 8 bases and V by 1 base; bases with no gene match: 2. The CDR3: CASSLGQGDIQYF. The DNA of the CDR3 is TGTGCCAGCAGCTTAGGGCAGGGGGACATTCAGTACTTC.

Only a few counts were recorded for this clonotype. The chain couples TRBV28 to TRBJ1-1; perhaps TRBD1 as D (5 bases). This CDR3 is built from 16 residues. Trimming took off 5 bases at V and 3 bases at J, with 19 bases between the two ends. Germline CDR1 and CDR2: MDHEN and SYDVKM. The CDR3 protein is CASSPLRSGGDTEAFF. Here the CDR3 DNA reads TGTGCCAGCAGTCCTCTCAGGTCGGGGGGGGACACTGAAGCTTTCTTT.

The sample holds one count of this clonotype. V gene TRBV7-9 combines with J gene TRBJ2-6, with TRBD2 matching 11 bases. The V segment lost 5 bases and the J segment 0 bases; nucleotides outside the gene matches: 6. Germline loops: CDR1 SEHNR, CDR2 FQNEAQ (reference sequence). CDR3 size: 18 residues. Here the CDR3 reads CASSGSGRASSGANVLTF. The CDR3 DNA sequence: TGTGCCAGCAGCGGTAGCGGGAGGGCGAGCTCTGGGGCCAACGTCCTGACTTTC.

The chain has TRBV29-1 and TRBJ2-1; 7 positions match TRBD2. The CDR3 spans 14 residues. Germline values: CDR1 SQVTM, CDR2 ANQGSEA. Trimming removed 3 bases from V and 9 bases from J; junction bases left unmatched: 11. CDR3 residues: CSVDSQRDISEQFF. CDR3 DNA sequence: TGCAGCGTTGATAGCCAGCGGGATATAAGTGAGCAGTTCTTC.

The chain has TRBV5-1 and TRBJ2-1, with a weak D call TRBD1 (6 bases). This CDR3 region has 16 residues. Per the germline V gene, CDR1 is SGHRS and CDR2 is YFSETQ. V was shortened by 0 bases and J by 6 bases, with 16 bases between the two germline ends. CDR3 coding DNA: TGCGCCAGCAGCTTGGATACAGGGTCGATCCGCAATGAGCAGTTCTTC. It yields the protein CASSLDTGSIRNEQFF.